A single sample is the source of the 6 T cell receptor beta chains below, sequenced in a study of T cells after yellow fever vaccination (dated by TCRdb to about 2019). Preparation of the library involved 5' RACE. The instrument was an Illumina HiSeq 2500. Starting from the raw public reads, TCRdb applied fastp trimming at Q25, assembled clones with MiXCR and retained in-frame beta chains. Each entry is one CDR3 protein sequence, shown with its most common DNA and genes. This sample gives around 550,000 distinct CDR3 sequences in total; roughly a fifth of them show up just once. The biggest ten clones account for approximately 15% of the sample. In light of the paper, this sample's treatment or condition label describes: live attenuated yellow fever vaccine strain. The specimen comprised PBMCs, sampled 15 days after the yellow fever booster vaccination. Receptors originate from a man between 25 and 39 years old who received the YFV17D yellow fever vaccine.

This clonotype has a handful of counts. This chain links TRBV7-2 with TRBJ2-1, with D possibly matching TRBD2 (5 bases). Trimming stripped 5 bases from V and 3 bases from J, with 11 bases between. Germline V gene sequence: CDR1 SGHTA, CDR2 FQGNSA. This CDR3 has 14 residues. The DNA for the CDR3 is TGTGCCAGCAGCAGACCTAGCCACTACAATGAGCAGTTCTTC. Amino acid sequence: CASSRPSHYNEQFF.

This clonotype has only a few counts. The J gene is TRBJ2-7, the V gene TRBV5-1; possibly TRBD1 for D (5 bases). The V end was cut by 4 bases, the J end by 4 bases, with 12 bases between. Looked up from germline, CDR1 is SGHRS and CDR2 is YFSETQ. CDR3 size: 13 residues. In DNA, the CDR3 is TGCGCCAGCAGCATACAGGAAGAATACGAGCAGTACTTC. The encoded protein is CASSIQEEYEQYF.

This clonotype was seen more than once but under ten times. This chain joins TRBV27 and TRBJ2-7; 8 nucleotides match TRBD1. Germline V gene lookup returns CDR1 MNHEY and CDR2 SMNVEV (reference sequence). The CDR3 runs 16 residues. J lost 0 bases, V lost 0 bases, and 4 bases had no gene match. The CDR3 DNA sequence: TGTGCCAGCAGTTTATCTTCGACAGGGGTCTCCTACGAGCAGTACTTC. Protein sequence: CASSLSSTGVSYEQYF.

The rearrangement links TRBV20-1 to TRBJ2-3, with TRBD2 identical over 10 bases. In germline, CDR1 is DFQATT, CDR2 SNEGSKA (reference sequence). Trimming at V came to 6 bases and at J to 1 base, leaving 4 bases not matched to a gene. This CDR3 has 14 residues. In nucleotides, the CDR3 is TGCAGTGCCGAAAGCGGGAGGGGCACAGATACGCAGTATTTT. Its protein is CSAESGRGTDTQYF.

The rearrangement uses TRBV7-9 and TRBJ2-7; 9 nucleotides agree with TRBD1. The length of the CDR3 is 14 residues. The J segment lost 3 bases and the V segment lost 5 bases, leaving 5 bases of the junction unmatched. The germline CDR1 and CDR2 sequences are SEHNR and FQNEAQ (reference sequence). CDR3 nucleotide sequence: TGTGCCAGCAGCACCGGGACAGGGCGCTACGAGCAGTACTTC. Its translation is CASSTGTGRYEQYF.

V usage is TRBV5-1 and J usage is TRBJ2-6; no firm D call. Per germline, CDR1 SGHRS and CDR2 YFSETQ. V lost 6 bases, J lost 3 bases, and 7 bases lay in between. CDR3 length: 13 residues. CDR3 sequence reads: CASKLDGANVLTF. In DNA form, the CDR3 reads TGCGCCAGCAAGTTAGATGGGGCCAACGTCCTGACTTTC.